This entry concerns a single T cell receptor (beta chain). This sample was taken from a study of shared clonotypes between healthy human individuals. The germline V gene encodes CDR1 SNHLY and CDR2 FYNNEI. V was cut by 2 bases and J by 4 bases, with 11 bases left in between. The CDR3 consists of 15 residues. Clones were read by immunoSEQ multiplex PCR, and TCRdb kept only the in-frame ones, dropping some. The sample lists approximately 1.5 million clones, just under 99% occurring once. J is TRBJ2-2 and V is TRBV2; TRBD1 or TRBD2 may be the D gene (6 bases each). This receptor was obtained from a man aged 30 to 45 in good health. Sequencing was done on a sample of naive CD4+ T cells sorted from blood. Documented subset: CD45RA+ positively selected. CDR3 coding DNA: TGTGCCAGCAGTGAATTCAGGGGAGGCACCGGGGAGCTGTTTTTT. Protein: CASSEFRGGTGELFF.